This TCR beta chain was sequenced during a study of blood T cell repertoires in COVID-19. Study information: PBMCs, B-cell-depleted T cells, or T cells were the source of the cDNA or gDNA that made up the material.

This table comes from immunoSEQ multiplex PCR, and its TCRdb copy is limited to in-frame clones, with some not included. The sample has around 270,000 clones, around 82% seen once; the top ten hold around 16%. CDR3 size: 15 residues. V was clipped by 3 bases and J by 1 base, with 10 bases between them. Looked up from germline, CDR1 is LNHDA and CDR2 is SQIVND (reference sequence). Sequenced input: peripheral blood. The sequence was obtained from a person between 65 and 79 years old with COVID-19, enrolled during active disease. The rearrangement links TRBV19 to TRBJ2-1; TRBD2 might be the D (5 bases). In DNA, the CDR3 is TGTGCCAGTAGTATTAGTAGCGATTCCTACAATGAGCAGTTCTTC. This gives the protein CASSISSDSYNEQFF. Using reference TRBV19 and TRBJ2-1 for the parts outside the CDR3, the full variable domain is DGGITQSPKYLFRKEGQNVTLSCEQNLNHDAMYWYRQDPGQGLRLIYYSQIVNDFQKGDIAEGYSVSREKKESFPLTVTSAQKNPTAFYLCASSISSDSYNEQFFGPGTRLTVL.